The 2 T cell receptor beta chains listed next were all sequenced from one sample in a study of cytomegalovirus exposure and HLA in healthy donors. The PCR made use of 60 Vbeta and 13 Jbeta primers. Sequencing was performed with immunoSEQ multiplex PCR; in TCRdb, only in-frame clones are kept and a portion is missing. The sample consists of some 120,000 clones, around three quarters of them appearing once. The material sequenced was PBMCs. The receptors here all came from a male donor in good health and CMV-seronegative.

The chain uses TRBV6-1 and TRBJ1-5; 9 nucleotides line up with TRBD1. Germline V gene lookup returns CDR1 MNHNS and CDR2 SASEGT. V trimming: 8 bases; J trimming: 3 bases; junction bases outside the gene matches: 2. This CDR3 spans 13 amino acids. Here the CDR3 reads CASRDRDNQPQHF. In DNA form, the CDR3 reads TGTGCCAGCCGGGACAGGGACAATCAGCCCCAGCATTTT.

This clone was counted between two and nine times. The chain's CDR3 is CASSYSLSGNTIYF. The CDR3 region has the DNA TGTGCCAGCAGTTACAGCTTATCTGGAAACACCATATATTTT. V gene TRBV6-5 combines with J gene TRBJ1-3; D gene uncertain. Germline CDR1 and CDR2: MNHEY and SVGAGI. This CDR3 contains 14 residues. V was cut by 2 bases and J by 1 base, with 6 bases left in between.